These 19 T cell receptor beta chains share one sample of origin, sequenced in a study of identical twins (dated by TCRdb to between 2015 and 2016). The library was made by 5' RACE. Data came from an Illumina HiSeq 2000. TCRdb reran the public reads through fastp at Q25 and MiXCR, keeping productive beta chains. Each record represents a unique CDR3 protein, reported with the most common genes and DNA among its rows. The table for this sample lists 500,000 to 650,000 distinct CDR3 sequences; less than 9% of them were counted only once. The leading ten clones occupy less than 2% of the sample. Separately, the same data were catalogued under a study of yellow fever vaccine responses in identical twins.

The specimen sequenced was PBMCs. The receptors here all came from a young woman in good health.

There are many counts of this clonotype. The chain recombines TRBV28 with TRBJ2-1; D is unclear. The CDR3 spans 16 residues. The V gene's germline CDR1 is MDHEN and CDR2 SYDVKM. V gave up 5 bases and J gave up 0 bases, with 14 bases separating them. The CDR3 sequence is CASSTRPGRSYNEQFF. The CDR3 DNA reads TGTGCCAGCAGTACGCGACCGGGTCGCTCCTACAATGAGCAGTTCTTC.

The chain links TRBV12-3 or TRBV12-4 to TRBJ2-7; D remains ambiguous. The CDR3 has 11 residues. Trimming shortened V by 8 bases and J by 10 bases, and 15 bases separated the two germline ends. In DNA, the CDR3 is TGTGCCAGCGGACCCGGAATCGACCAGTACTTC. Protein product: CASGPGIDQYF.

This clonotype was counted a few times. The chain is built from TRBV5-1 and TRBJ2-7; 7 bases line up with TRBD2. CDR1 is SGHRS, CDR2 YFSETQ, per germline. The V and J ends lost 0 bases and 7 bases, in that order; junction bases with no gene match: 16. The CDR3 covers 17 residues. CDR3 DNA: TGCGCCAGCAGCTTGGGCACTAGCGTTCGACGTTCGGGGGAGCAGTACTTC. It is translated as CASSLGTSVRRSGEQYF.

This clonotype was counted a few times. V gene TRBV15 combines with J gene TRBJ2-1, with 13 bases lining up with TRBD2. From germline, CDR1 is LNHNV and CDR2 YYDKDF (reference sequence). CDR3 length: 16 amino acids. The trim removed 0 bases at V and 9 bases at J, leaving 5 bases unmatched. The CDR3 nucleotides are TGTGCCACCAGCAGAGATCTACTAGCGGGAGGGGTTGAGCAGTTCTTC. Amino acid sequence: CATSRDLLAGGVEQFF.

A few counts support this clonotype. The CDR3 region is CASSLSSGRNTQYF. As DNA, the CDR3 is TGTGCCAGCAGCTTAAGTAGCGGGAGAAATACGCAGTATTTT. The J gene is TRBJ2-3, the V gene TRBV7-9, with 9 positions matching TRBD2. The J segment lost 7 bases and the V segment lost 2 bases, leaving 4 bases of the junction unmatched. Germline V CDR1 and CDR2: SEHNR, FQNEAQ (reference sequence). CDR3 length: 14 residues.

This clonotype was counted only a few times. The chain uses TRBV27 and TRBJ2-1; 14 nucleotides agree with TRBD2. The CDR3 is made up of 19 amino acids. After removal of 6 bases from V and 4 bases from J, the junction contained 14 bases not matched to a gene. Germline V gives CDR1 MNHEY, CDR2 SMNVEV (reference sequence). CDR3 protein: CASRFSGLAGVWLYNEQFF. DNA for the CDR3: TGTGCCAGCAGATTCTCGGGACTAGCGGGAGTCTGGTTGTACAATGAGCAGTTCTTC.

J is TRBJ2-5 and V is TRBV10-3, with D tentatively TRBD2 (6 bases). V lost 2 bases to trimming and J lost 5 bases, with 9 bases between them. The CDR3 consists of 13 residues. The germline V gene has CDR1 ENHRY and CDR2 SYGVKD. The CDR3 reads CAISERREETQYF. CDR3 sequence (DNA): TGTGCCATCAGTGAGAGACGGGAGGAGACCCAGTACTTC.

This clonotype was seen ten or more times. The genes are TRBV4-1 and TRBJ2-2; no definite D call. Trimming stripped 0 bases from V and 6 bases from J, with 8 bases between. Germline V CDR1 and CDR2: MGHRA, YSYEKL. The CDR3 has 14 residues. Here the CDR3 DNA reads TGCGCCAGCAGCCAAGATCCAGAAGCCGGGGAGCTGTTTTTT. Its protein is CASSQDPEAGELFF.

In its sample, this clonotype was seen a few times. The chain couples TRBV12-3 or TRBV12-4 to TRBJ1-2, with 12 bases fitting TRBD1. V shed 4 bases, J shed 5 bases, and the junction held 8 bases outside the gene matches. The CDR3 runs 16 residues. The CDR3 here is CASSSMEGQGAYGYTF. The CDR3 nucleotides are TGTGCCAGCAGTTCCATGGAGGGACAGGGGGCTTATGGCTACACCTTC.

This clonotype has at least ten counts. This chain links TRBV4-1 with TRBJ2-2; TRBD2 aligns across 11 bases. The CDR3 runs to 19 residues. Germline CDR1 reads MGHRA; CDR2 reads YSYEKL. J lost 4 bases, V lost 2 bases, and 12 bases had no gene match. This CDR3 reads CASSQKGVTSGSSTGELFF. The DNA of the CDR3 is TGCGCCAGCAGCCAAAAGGGGGTTACTAGCGGGAGTTCCACCGGGGAGCTGTTTTTT.

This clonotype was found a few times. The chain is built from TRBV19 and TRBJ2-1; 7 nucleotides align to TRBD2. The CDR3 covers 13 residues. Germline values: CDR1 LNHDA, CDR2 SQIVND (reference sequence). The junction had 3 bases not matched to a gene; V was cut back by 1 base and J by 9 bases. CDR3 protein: CASSIGAGTEQFF. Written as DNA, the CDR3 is TGTGCCAGTAGTATAGGAGCGGGAACTGAGCAGTTCTTC.

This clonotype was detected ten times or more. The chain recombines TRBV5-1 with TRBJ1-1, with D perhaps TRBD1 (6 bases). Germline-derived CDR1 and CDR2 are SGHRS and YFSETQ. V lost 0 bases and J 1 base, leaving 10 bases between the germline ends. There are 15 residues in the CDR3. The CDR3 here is CASSLAGTTNTEAFF. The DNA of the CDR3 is TGCGCCAGCAGCTTGGCCGGGACAACGAACACTGAAGCTTTCTTT.

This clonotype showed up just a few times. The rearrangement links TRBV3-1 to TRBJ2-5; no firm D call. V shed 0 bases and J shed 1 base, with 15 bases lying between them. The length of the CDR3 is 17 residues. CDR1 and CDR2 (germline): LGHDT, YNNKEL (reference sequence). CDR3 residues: CASSQEGLRRTQETQYF. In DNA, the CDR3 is TGTGCCAGCAGCCAAGAGGGCCTCCGACGGACCCAAGAGACCCAGTACTTC.

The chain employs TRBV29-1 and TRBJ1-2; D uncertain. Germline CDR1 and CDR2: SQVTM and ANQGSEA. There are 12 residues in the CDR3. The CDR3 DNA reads TGCACCGTCGACCCGGTGACCTATGGCTACACCTTC. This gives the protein CTVDPVTYGYTF. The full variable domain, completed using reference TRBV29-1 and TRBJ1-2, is SAVISQKPSRDICQRGTSLTIQCQVDSQVTMMFWYRQQPGQSLTLIATANQGSEATYESGFVIDKFPISRPNLTFSTLTVSNMSPEDSSIYLCTVDPVTYGYTFGSGTRLTVV.

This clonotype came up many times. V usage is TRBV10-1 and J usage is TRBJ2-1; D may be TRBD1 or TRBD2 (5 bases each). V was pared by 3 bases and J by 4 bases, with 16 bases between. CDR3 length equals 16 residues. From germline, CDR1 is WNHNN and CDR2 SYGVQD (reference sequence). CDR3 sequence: CASSDPAGAGYNEQFF. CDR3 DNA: TGCGCCAGCAGTGACCCGGCCGGGGCCGGATACAATGAGCAGTTCTTC.

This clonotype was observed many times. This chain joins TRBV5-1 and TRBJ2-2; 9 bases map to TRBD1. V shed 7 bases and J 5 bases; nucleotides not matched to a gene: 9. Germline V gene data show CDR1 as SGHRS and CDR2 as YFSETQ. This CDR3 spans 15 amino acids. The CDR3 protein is CASYSGQGSTGELFF. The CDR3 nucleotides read TGCGCCAGCTACTCCGGACAGGGGAGTACCGGGGAGCTGTTTTTT.

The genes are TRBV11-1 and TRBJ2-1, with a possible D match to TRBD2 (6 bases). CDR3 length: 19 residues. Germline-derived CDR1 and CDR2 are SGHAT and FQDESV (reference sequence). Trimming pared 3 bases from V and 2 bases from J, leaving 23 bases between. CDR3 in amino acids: CASSFPLVGGLQTYNEQFF. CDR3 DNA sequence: TGTGCCAGCAGCTTCCCACTAGTGGGGGGACTTCAGACCTACAATGAGCAGTTCTTC.

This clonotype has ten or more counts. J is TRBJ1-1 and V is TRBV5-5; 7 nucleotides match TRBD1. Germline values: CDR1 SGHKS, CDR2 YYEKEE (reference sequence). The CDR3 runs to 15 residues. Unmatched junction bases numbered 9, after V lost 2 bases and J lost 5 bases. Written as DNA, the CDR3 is TGTGCCAGCAGCTTCCTTCAGGGGGTAAAGACTGAAGCTTTCTTT. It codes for CASSFLQGVKTEAFF.

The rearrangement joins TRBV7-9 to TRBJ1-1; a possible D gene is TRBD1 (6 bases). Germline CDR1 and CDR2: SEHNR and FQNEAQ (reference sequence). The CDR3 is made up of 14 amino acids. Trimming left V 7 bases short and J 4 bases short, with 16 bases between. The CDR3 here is CASTPVGGGTEAFF. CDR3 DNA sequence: TGTGCCAGCACCCCCGTTGGAGGGGGCACTGAAGCTTTCTTT.